The entry below describes one TCR beta chain. Time point noted: pre-treatment sample, taken before nivolumab and TIL therapy. This was the immunoSEQ v3 assay. Generated by immunoSEQ multiplex PCR, the TCRdb table keeps only in-frame clones and is missing some. The sample includes tens of thousands of clones, about 86% seen only once; the top ten take around 5%. The CDR3 has 17 residues. V dropped 0 bases and J dropped 5; count of bases not matched to a gene: 9. CDR1 and CDR2 (germline): SGHAT, FQNNGV. These data originate in a study of TIL therapy for anti-PD-1-resistant metastatic lung cancer. This TCR was recovered from a person between 30 and 79 years old with non-small cell lung cancer. This chain connects TRBV11-2 to TRBJ2-5, with TRBD2 matching over 10 bases. The sample consisted of blood, taken at baseline. The CDR3 DNA is TGTGCCAGCAGCTTAGAAGATCTAGCGGGAGCCATCGAGACCCAGTACTTC. Translated, it gives CASSLEDLAGAIETQYF.